This T cell receptor beta chain is drawn from a study of CD8 T cell repertoires and HIV-1 epitope variants. The sample holds a few counts of this clone. Its specificity is unknown. From germline, CDR1 is LGHNA and CDR2 YSLEER. The CDR3 contains 14 residues. The V end was cut by 0 bases, the J end by 12 bases, with 12 bases between. Assay: immunoSEQ multiplex PCR; the TCRdb copy retains only in-frame clones and omits some. The sample holds about 5,300 clones, about 60% seen once. The rearrangement uses TRBV4-3 and TRBJ1-6; D unclear. Input material: cultured CD8+ T cells derived from PBMCs. This clonotype originated in a male donor with HIV. The CDR3 protein is CASSQDDGVEPLHF. For the CDR3, the DNA is TGCGCCAGCAGCCAAGATGATGGGGTCGAACCCCTCCACTTT.